The text below deals with one T cell receptor (beta chain). The antigen this receptor binds is unknown. No qualities accompany the bases; no much larger clone lies one base away. As encoded in the germline V gene (reference sequence), CDR1 is MNHEY while CDR2 is SMNVEV. V trim: 7 bases; J trim: 0 bases; unmatched bases: 6. The CDR3 has 15 amino acids, counting the end cysteine and phenylalanine. The retained sequence is limited to the CDR3, 45 bases, with the frame set at the first base. The record originates from a study of shared clonotypes between healthy human individuals (TCRdb year 2020). Study-wide context: Two women and a few men aged 18 to 49 years were included in the cohort. Different laboratories and diverse techniques were used to prepare libraries and sequence TCR repertoires, to increase sequencing depth and limit assay-specific biases. For each donor, CD4 naive and CD4 memory were each given three plates, CD8 naive was given two plates, and CD8 memory was given one plate. To estimate repertoire size and how much clonotype sharing occurs between individuals, the study deeply sequenced the blood TCR repertoires of 5 or 6 healthy adults. Leukapheresis yielded between about 0.8 and 9.5 billion PBMCs per donor. What the work shows at the level of the full study, not this receptor alone: Incomplete sequencing was indicated by rarefaction of sorted-subset datasets, despite the large sequencing depth. Clonotypes shared by all four sorted-subset donors showed higher generation probabilities than non-shared clonotypes. Because the study included a small number of donors, the genetic and exposure-history diversity represented was limited. When a handful of donors were compared, the shared fraction of clonotypes was around 5.1% for naive CD4, roughly 3.3% for naive CD8, 2.3% for memory CD4, and 0.35% to 0.4% for memory CD8. Sampling was limited to blood, and TCR repertoires in tissue likely differ from TCR repertoires in blood. Pairwise subsampling indicated that sequencing depth was expected to affect the degree of clonotype sharing among donors. Larger estimated clonotype richness was generally found for naive subsets than for memory subsets.

CD8 naive samples consisted of CD45RO-negative cells that were positively selected for CCR7, yielding a CD45RA+CCR7+ population without TemRA cells. The donors were healthy, HIV-negative adults with no recently reported acute infections or vaccinations. Every donor was a Caucasian adult living in Nashville, Tennessee, USA. After blood collection by leukapheresis, PBMCs were isolated using Ficoll-Histopaque density gradient centrifugation and then cryopreserved in the vapor phase of liquid nitrogen. Analytical flow cytometry was used to check the purity and quantity of every magnetically sorted T cell population. Genomic DNA was isolated from each sorted fraction and quantified by UV absorbance on a Nanodrop 2000c. Using the deep immunoSEQ assay, TCR CDR3 regions were amplified from genomic DNA by multiplex PCR. Extracted genomic DNA from each cell subset was distributed evenly across all wells of several immunoSEQ 96-well plates, and each plate was treated as a replicate. Each replicate PCR for sorted subsets received about 210 ng genomic DNA, equal to about 29,000 T cell genomes. Purified libraries were quantified with a Qubit 3.0 fluorometer, sized on a Bioanalyzer 2100, and re-quantified with the KAPA Library Quantification kit. Each immunoSEQ 96-well plate was sequenced on its own single-read 150-cycle Illumina NextSeq 550 flow cell. The paper's data handling went like this. Because the immunoSEQ output included only junctional sequences and no quality scores, the filtering could not be the same as the filtering used for full-length reads. Sequences were annotated with PyIR, a Python wrapper for IgBLAST v1.9, using IMGT germline references to assign V/J genes and CDR3. Any read was removed if the V/J assignment was weak (E-value above 1e-6), the CDR3 was missing, or the read contained stop codons, out-of-frame junctions, or ambiguous translated residues. V3J clonotypes were defined as sequences sharing the same inferred V gene, J gene, and CDR3 amino acid sequence. The percentage overlap between two repertoires was calculated by dividing the number of shared unique clonotypes by the size of the smaller repertoire. Repertoire richness was assessed with RTK rarefaction, the Chao1 estimator, and Recon v2.1 estimates of unobserved clonotypes. OLGA was used to compute generation probabilities for all TCRbeta clonotypes that the gDNA method yielded from a handful of donors. The source is immuneACCESS, and TCRdb retained only in-frame sequences with V and J called. Part of the clones is not carried over; for the studies checked, unresolved V genes explain less than half of this, and the remainder is unexplained. V and J calls and clone size follow that table, whereas D and trimming were derived from the DNA. This sample holds about 2 million clones; around 96% were observed only once. Clones ranked in the top ten supply around 1% of the sample.

The chain was built from TRBV27 and TRBJ1-5; 7 of the junction bases match TRBD1. The TCR sequence derives from a man aged 18 to 29 in good health. Sequences were obtained from naive CD8+ T cells sorted from blood. This sample's cell subset or site label indicates: CD45RA+CCR7+. The CDR3 protein: CASTPTGSSNQPQHF. The nucleotide sequence reads TGTGCCAGCACCCCGACAGGGAGTAGCAATCAGCCCCAGCATTTT.